The clone carrying this T cell receptor beta chain came up many times. What it binds is not known. Source study methods: The distant-metastasis classifier for papillary thyroid cancer was built from CDR3 differences across clinicopathological groups. TCRdb used MiXCR to call clones anew from the PCR reads. TCRdb assigned the V and J calls; the authors' analysis was not used. The data contain approximately 84,000 clones, approximately 15% of them singletons. Among the patients, none had received any treatment before thyroid surgery. This entry belongs to a study of metastatic and nonmetastatic thyroid tumors. Turning to the study itself: Across peripheral blood and tumor or nodule tissue samples taken from malignant and benign thyroid patients, the repertoires were compared with one another.

CDR3 length: 14 residues. Trimming took 5 bases from V and 1 from J, leaving 14 bases between them. CDR1 and CDR2 (germline): DFQATT, SNEGSKA (reference sequence). Study results and caveats: Malignant thyroid tumors reportedly had TCR beta diversity that was significantly higher than in benign nodules, in blood and tumor.

Sequenced material: blood. This chain links TRBV20-1 with TRBJ2-5; tentatively, D is TRBD2 (6 bases). The TCR was taken from a female donor with papillary thyroid cancer or a benign thyroid nodule (not recorded which). Some clones in this sample may be carry-over from other donors' samples. CDR3 coding DNA: TGCAGTGCTGGCCACCGGGGGACCCAAGAGACCCAGTACTTC. Protein: CSAGHRGTQETQYF.